The clone carrying this T cell receptor beta chain was seen only a few times. The time point was: pre-sensitization, week 0. The sample's treatment: therapeutic diphenylcyclopropenone sensitization with weekly scalp DPC. TCRdb reprocessed the RACE reads via MiXCR and lists one record per CDR3 protein. The data show some 98,000 distinct CDR3 sequences, with 10% to 14% seen just once and around 3.1% held by the top ten. The entry originates in a study of human T cells and chemical hapten exposure. Study-wide context: All patients underwent weekly scalp dosing with diphenylcyclopropenone for the full approximately 25-week study. DPC 0.01% went on the upper back by patch test, with reading at 6 days. Alopecia areata, totalis or universalis was found in mostly female patients.

V lost 1 base, J lost 5 bases, and 11 bases lay in between. This CDR3 comprises 14 residues. This sequence was found in a woman aged 55-70 years with alopecia areata. Some clones in this sample may be carry-over from other donors' samples. This chain links TRBV12-3 or TRBV12-4 with TRBJ2-5; D gene uncertain. Specimen: whole blood, collected in connection with sensitization to the hapten diphenylcyclopropenone (DPC). The CDR3 is CASSLGGSRETQYF. In nucleotides, the CDR3 is TGTGCCAGCAGTTTAGGAGGCAGTAGGGAGACCCAGTACTTC.